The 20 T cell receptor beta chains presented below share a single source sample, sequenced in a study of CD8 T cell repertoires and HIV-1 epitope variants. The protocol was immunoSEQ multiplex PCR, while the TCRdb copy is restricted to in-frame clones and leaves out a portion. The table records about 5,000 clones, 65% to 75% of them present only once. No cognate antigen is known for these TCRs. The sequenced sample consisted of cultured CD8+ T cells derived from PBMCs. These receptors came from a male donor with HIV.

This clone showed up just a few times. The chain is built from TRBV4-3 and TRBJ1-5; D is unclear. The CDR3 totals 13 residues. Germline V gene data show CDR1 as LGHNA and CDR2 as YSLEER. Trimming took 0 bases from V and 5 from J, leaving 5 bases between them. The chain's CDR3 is CASSQDRYQPQHF. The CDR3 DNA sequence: TGCGCCAGCAGCCAAGACAGGTATCAGCCCCAGCATTTT.

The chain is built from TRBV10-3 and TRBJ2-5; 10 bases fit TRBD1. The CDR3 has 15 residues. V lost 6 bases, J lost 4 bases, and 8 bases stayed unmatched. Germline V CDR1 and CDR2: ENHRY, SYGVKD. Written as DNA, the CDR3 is TGTGCCATCAGCTTAGGGACAGGGGACGGAGAGACCCAGTACTTC. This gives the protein CAISLGTGDGETQYF.

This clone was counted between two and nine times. Written as DNA, the CDR3 is TGTGCCAGCAGACGCGGGACTTACTACACAGATACGCAGTATTTT. Translated, it gives CASRRGTYYTDTQYF. This chain joins TRBV28 and TRBJ2-3; tentatively, D is TRBD2 (6 bases). There are 15 residues in the CDR3. Germline CDR1 reads MDHEN; CDR2 reads SYDVKM. Trimming took off 6 bases at V and 2 bases at J, with 15 bases between the two ends.

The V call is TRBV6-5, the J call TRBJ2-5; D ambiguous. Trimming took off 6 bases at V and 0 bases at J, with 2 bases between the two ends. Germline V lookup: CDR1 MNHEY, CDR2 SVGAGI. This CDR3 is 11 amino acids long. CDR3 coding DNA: TGTGCCAGCAGGTACCAAGAGACCCAGTACTTC. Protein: CASRYQETQYF.

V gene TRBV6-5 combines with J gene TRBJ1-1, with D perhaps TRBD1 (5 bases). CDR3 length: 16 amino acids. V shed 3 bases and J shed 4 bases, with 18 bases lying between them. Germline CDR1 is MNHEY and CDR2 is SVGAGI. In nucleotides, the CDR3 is TGTGCCAGCAGTTATAAAACAGGCCCCGGGGGCACTGAAGCTTTCTTT. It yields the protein CASSYKTGPGGTEAFF.

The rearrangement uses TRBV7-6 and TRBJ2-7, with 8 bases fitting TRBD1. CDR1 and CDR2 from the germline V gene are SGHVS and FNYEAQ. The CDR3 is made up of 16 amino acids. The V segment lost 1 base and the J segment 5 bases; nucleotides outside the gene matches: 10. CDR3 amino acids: CASSLGQGAFGHEQYF. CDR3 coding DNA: TGTGCCAGCAGCTTAGGCCAGGGGGCCTTCGGGCACGAGCAGTACTTC.

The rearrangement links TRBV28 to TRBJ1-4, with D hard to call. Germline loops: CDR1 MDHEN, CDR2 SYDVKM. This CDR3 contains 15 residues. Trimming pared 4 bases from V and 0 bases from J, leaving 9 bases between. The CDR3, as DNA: TGTGCCAGCAGTTCGGTAGACCCAACTAATGAAAAACTGTTTTTT. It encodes CASSSVDPTNEKLFF.

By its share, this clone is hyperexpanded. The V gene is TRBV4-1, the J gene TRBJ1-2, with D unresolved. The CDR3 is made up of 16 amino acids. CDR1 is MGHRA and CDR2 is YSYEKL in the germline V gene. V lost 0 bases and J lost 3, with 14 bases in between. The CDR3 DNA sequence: TGCGCCAGCAGCCAAGATCCCCCAGACTTGGACTATGGCTACACCTTC. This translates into CASSQDPPDLDYGYTF.

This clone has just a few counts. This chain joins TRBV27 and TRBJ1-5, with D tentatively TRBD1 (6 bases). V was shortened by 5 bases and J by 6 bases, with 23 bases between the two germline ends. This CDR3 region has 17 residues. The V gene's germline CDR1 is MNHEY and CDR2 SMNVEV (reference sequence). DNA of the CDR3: TGTGCCAGCAGTCCGACCCTAGGCACAGGGCTGGGTCAGCCCCAGCATTTT. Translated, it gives CASSPTLGTGLGQPQHF.

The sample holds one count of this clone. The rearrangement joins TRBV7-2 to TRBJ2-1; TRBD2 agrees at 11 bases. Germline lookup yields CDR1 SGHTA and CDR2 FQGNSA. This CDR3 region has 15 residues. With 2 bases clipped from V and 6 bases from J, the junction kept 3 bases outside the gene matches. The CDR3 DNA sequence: TGTGCCAGCAGCTTAACTCTAGCGGGGGGCAATGAGCAGTTCTTC. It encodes CASSLTLAGGNEQFF.

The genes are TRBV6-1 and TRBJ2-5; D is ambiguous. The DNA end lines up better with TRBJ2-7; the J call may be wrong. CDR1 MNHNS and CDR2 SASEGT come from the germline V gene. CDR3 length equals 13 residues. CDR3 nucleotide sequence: TGTGCCAGCAGTGACATTCTCTCCTACGAGCAGTACTTC. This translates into CASSDILSYEQYF.

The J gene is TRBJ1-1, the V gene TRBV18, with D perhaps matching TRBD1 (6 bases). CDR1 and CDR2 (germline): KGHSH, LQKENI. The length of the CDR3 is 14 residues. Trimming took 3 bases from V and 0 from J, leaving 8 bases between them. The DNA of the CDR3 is TGTGCCAGCTCACCGGACAGTCTGAACACTGAAGCTTTCTTT. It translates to CASSPDSLNTEAFF.

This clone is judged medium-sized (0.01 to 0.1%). Written as DNA, the CDR3 is TGTGCCAGCAGTTCAGACTCCTACGAGCAGTACTTC. Protein sequence: CASSSDSYEQYF. V and J are TRBV28 and TRBJ2-7; no definite D call. The germline V gene encodes CDR1 MDHEN and CDR2 SYDVKM. The length of the CDR3 is 12 residues. V lost 4 bases and J 0 bases, leaving 4 bases between the germline ends. The variable domain in full, with the rest retrieved from reference TRBV28 and TRBJ2-7, is DVKVTQSSRYLVKRTGEKVFLECVQDMDHENMFWYRQDPGLGLRLIYFSYDVKMKEKGDIPEGYSVSREKKERFSLILESASTNQTSMYLCASSSDSYEQYFGPGTRLTVT.

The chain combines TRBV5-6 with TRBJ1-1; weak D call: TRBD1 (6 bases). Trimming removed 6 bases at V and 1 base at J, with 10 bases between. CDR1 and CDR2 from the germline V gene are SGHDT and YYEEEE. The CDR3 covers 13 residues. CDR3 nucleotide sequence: TGTGCCAGCACTAGGGGGGGGAACACTGAAGCTTTCTTT. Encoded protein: CASTRGGNTEAFF.

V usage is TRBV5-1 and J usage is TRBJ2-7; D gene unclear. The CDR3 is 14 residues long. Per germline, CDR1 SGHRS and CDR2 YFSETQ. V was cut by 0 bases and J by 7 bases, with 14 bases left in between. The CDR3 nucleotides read TGCGCCAGCAGCTTGGGTGGGGAATACTCGGAGCAGTACTTC. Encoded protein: CASSLGGEYSEQYF.

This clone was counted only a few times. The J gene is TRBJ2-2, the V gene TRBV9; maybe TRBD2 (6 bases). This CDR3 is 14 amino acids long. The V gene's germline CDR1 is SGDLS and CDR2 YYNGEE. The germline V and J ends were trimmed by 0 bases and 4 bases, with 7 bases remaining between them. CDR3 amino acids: CASSVGGGTGELFF. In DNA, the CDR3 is TGTGCCAGCAGCGTAGGGGGAGGCACCGGGGAGCTGTTTTTT.

CDR3 protein: CASSAYRGNEQFF. The CDR3 DNA is TGTGCCAGCAGCGCCTACAGGGGCAATGAGCAGTTCTTC. The chain links TRBV5-8 to TRBJ2-1; 7 bases align to TRBD1. The trim removed 4 bases at V and 6 bases at J, leaving 4 bases unmatched. The CDR3 loop spans 13 amino acids. CDR1 is SGHTS, CDR2 YDEGEE, per germline. The variable domain in full, completed from reference TRBV5-8 and TRBJ2-1, reads EAGVTQSPTHLIKTRGQQATLRCSPISGHTSVYWYQQALGLGLQFLLWYDEGEERNRGNFPPRFSGRQFPNYSSELNVNALELEDSALYLCASSAYRGNEQFFGPGTRLTVL.

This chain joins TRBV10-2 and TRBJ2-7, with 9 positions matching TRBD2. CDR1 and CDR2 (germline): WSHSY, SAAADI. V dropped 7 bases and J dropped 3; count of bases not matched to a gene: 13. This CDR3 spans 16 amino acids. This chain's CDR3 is CASTYPEREADYEQYF. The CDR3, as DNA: TGCGCCAGCACCTACCCCGAGCGGGAGGCTGACTACGAGCAGTACTTC.

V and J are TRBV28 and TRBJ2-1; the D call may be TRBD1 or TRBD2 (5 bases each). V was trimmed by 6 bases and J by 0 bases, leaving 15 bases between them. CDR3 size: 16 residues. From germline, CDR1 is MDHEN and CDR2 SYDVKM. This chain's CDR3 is CASRDYHGTSYNEQFF. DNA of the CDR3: TGTGCCAGCAGGGATTATCATGGGACCTCCTACAATGAGCAGTTCTTC.

The CDR3 sequence is CASSSTATSQETQYF. The DNA of the CDR3 is TGTGCCAGCAGTAGCACCGCAACCTCCCAAGAGACCCAGTACTTC. The chain links TRBV2 to TRBJ2-5; no clear D gene. Germline CDR1 reads SNHLY; CDR2 reads FYNNEI. Trimming left V 5 bases short and J 1 base short, with 14 bases between. This CDR3 spans 15 amino acids.